This is a list of T cell receptor beta chains from one sample in a study of T-cell memory formation after mild COVID-19. TCRdb used MiXCR to reprocess the 5' RACE reads, holding one entry per CDR3 protein. The sample lists tens of thousands of distinct CDR3 sequences, just under 8% occurring once. Specimen: PBMCs or a T cell subset sorted from them (not recorded which). The receptors stem from a man between 18 and 29 years old who had mild COVID-19 (a few samples of this study predate the infection). Cell type and time point are not known. CDR3s include the opening cysteine and the closing phenylalanine or tryptophan. A D gene is named only where the DNA matches it firmly. For some rows the clone size is stated as once, few or many, or as a class when expanded; others skip it.

v_gene: TRBV6-4; abundance: medium-sized; d_gene: .; j_gene: TRBJ2-6; CDR3nt: TGTGCCAGCAGTGAATCCTCACGCTCTGGGGCCAACGTCCTGACTTTC; CDR3aa: CASSESSRSGANVLTF
v_gene: TRBV5-5; abundance: few; d_gene: TRBD2; j_gene: TRBJ2-3; CDR3nt: TGTGCCAGCAGCTTGGGTATAGCGGGTTCTAGCACAGATACGCAGTATTTT; CDR3aa: CASSLGIAGSSTDTQYF
v_gene: TRBV12-3/TRBV12-4; abundance: many; d_gene: .; j_gene: TRBJ2-2; CDR3nt: TGTGCCAGCAGTTTGTACAGGGAGGACGGGGAGCTGTTTTTT; CDR3aa: CASSLYREDGELFF
v_gene: TRBV6-1; abundance: many; d_gene: .; j_gene: TRBJ2-3; CDR3nt: TGTGCCAGCAGTGAAGCGCGGATAGATACGCAGTATTTT; CDR3aa: CASSEARIDTQYF
v_gene: TRBV9; abundance: .; d_gene: .; j_gene: TRBJ1-1; CDR3nt: TGTGCCAGCAGCGTAAAAGCAGAAAACACTGAAGCTTTCTTT; CDR3aa: CASSVKAENTEAFF
v_gene: TRBV27; abundance: many; d_gene: .; j_gene: TRBJ2-1; CDR3nt: TGTGCCAGCAGTTTGTTAAGCTCCTACAATGAGCAGTTCTTC; CDR3aa: CASSLLSSYNEQFF
v_gene: TRBV20-1; abundance: many; d_gene: .; j_gene: TRBJ2-3; CDR3nt: TGCAGTGCCCGAAACGGGGGCGGGGATACGCAGTATTTT; CDR3aa: CSARNGGGDTQYF
v_gene: TRBV6-1; abundance: many; d_gene: .; j_gene: TRBJ2-1; CDR3nt: TGTGCCAGCAGTACTCCGTCCTACAATGAGCAGTTCTTC; CDR3aa: CASSTPSYNEQFF
v_gene: TRBV12-3/TRBV12-4; abundance: many; d_gene: .; j_gene: TRBJ2-3; CDR3nt: TGTGCCAGCAGTTTTGGTGCGGGACAGTCAGATACGCAGTATTTT; CDR3aa: CASSFGAGQSDTQYF
v_gene: TRBV5-6; abundance: many; d_gene: TRBD1; j_gene: TRBJ1-5; CDR3nt: TGTGCCAGCAGCTTGTCAGGGGGCGATCAGCCCCAGCATTTT; CDR3aa: CASSLSGGDQPQHF
v_gene: TRBV4-3; abundance: many; d_gene: TRBD1; j_gene: TRBJ2-4; CDR3nt: TGCGCCAGCAGCCAAGAAGGGGGCGACAGGGGCGGAAACATTCAGTACTTC; CDR3aa: CASSQEGGDRGGNIQYF
v_gene: TRBV30; abundance: many; d_gene: TRBD1; j_gene: TRBJ1-5; CDR3nt: TGTGCCTGGAGTGCCGGTTCCGCAGGGGGAAAACAGCCCCAGCATTTT; CDR3aa: CAWSAGSAGGKQPQHF
v_gene: TRBV10-3; abundance: .; d_gene: .; j_gene: TRBJ1-5; CDR3nt: TGTGCCATCAGTGACTCCTTGGGAGGGAGCAATCAGCCCCAGCATTTT; CDR3aa: CAISDSLGGSNQPQHF
v_gene: TRBV7-2; abundance: many; d_gene: TRBD1; j_gene: TRBJ1-1; CDR3nt: TGTGCCAGCACCATGAGGACAGGGAACACTGAAGCTTTCTTT; CDR3aa: CASTMRTGNTEAFF
v_gene: TRBV20-1; abundance: .; d_gene: TRBD2; j_gene: TRBJ2-5; CDR3nt: TGCAGTGCTGGAGCGGGGGACCAAGAGACCCAGTACTTC; CDR3aa: CSAGAGDQETQYF
v_gene: TRBV5-1; abundance: .; d_gene: .; j_gene: TRBJ1-2; CDR3nt: TGCGCCAGCAGCGCCTTGGACAGCTCATATGGCTACACCTTC; CDR3aa: CASSALDSSYGYTF
v_gene: TRBV20-1; abundance: many; d_gene: TRBD1; j_gene: TRBJ1-5; CDR3nt: TGCAGTGCTGGGACCGACAGGGAGAGCCAGCCCCAGCATTTT; CDR3aa: CSAGTDRESQPQHF
v_gene: TRBV7-3; abundance: few; d_gene: TRBD2; j_gene: TRBJ2-2; CDR3nt: TGTGCCAGCAGGGGGGGGGACACCGGGGAGCTGTTTTTT; CDR3aa: CASRGGDTGELFF
v_gene: TRBV27; abundance: many; d_gene: .; j_gene: TRBJ2-1; CDR3nt: TGTGCCAGCAGTTTATTGGCGCCCAAATGGGGTGAGCAGTTCTTC; CDR3aa: CASSLLAPKWGEQFF
v_gene: TRBV20-1; abundance: .; d_gene: .; j_gene: TRBJ2-3; CDR3nt: TGCAGTCAAAAGTGGATAGGGACAGATACGCAGTATTTT; CDR3aa: CSQKWIGTDTQYF
v_gene: TRBV20-1; abundance: many; d_gene: .; j_gene: TRBJ2-3; CDR3nt: TGCAGTGCTAGAAGGGGGAGGGAGCGTCCAGATACGCAGTATTTT; CDR3aa: CSARRGRERPDTQYF
v_gene: TRBV28; abundance: few; d_gene: TRBD2; j_gene: TRBJ2-3; CDR3nt: TGTGCCAGCAGCCCTGACGGACTAGCGCTAGATACGCAGTATTTT; CDR3aa: CASSPDGLALDTQYF
v_gene: TRBV6-5; abundance: .; d_gene: .; j_gene: TRBJ2-2; CDR3nt: TGTGCCAGCAGAGGACTTTTCACCGGGGAGCTGTTTTTT; CDR3aa: CASRGLFTGELFF
v_gene: TRBV20-1; abundance: many; d_gene: TRBD2; j_gene: TRBJ2-3; CDR3nt: TGCAGTGCTAGAGATGGGCGGGGGGCCTTCACAGATACGCAGTATTTT; CDR3aa: CSARDGRGAFTDTQYF
v_gene: TRBV29-1; abundance: many; d_gene: .; j_gene: TRBJ1-1; CDR3nt: TGCAGCGTTGCCCCCATGAACACTGAAGCTTTCTTT; CDR3aa: CSVAPMNTEAFF
v_gene: TRBV7-2; abundance: many; d_gene: .; j_gene: TRBJ2-5; CDR3nt: TGTGCCAGCAGCCCGCGGACACAGCTATGGGAGACCCAGTACTTC; CDR3aa: CASSPRTQLWETQYF
v_gene: TRBV28; abundance: many; d_gene: .; j_gene: TRBJ1-6; CDR3nt: TGTGCCAGCAGGGGCAGGGATTTTAATTCACCCCTCCACTTT; CDR3aa: CASRGRDFNSPLHF
v_gene: TRBV20-1; abundance: .; d_gene: .; j_gene: TRBJ1-3; CDR3nt: TGCAGTGCTGTCAGGGGCTCTGGAAACACCATATATTTT; CDR3aa: CSAVRGSGNTIYF
v_gene: TRBV7-2; abundance: many; d_gene: .; j_gene: TRBJ2-7; CDR3nt: TGTGCCAGCAGCTTAGTCAGGGCAAAAGTCCACGAGCAGTACTTC; CDR3aa: CASSLVRAKVHEQYF
v_gene: TRBV18; abundance: .; d_gene: .; j_gene: TRBJ1-1; CDR3nt: TGTGCCAGCTCGATGGGGTTCGGGTTAGCTGAAGCTTTCTTT; CDR3aa: CASSMGFGLAEAFF
v_gene: TRBV4-3; abundance: many; d_gene: .; j_gene: TRBJ1-5; CDR3nt: TGCGCCAGCAGCCAAGAGGGTCAGCCCCAGCATTTT; CDR3aa: CASSQEGQPQHF
v_gene: TRBV5-5; abundance: many; d_gene: .; j_gene: TRBJ1-5; CDR3nt: TGTGCCAGCAGCTTGGGAGGAGGAAATCAGCCCCAGCATTTT; CDR3aa: CASSLGGGNQPQHF
v_gene: TRBV19; abundance: many; d_gene: .; j_gene: TRBJ2-5; CDR3nt: TGTGCCAGTAGTATAGGGGACGGGTACCAAGAGACCCAGTACTTC; CDR3aa: CASSIGDGYQETQYF
v_gene: TRBV25-1; abundance: few; d_gene: .; j_gene: TRBJ1-5; CDR3nt: TGTGCCAGCAGTGATGAGGATCAGCCCCAGCATTTT; CDR3aa: CASSDEDQPQHF
v_gene: TRBV4-1; abundance: .; d_gene: .; j_gene: TRBJ2-5; CDR3nt: TGCGCCAGCAGCCACAGCGGTAGGGAGACCCAGTACTTC; CDR3aa: CASSHSGRETQYF
v_gene: TRBV25-1; abundance: many; d_gene: TRBD2; j_gene: TRBJ2-3; CDR3nt: TGTGCCAGCAGTGAGGCCCTTTCAGGGAGGGCGCAGTATTTT; CDR3aa: CASSEALSGRAQYF
v_gene: TRBV24-1; abundance: many; d_gene: .; j_gene: TRBJ2-1; CDR3nt: TGTGCCACCAGTTTAGACAGGATGGACAATGAGCAGTTCTTC; CDR3aa: CATSLDRMDNEQFF
v_gene: TRBV7-2; abundance: large; d_gene: TRBD1; j_gene: TRBJ1-1; CDR3nt: TGTGCCAGCAGCTACCGACAGGGCACTGAAGCTTTCTTT; CDR3aa: CASSYRQGTEAFF
v_gene: TRBV12-3/TRBV12-4; abundance: many; d_gene: TRBD2; j_gene: TRBJ2-2; CDR3nt: TGTGCCAGCAGTTTCTCCGGGACTAGTGGTGCCGGGGAGCTGTTTTTT; CDR3aa: CASSFSGTSGAGELFF
v_gene: TRBV4-1; abundance: many; d_gene: TRBD2; j_gene: TRBJ2-2; CDR3nt: TGCGCCAGCAGCCAAGCGGGGGGGAACACCGGGGAGCTGTTTTTT; CDR3aa: CASSQAGGNTGELFF
v_gene: TRBV7-2; abundance: .; d_gene: TRBD1; j_gene: TRBJ2-4; CDR3nt: TGTGCCAGCAGCTTAGCGCAAGGACAGGGAGTCAAAAACATTCAGTACTTC; CDR3aa: CASSLAQGQGVKNIQYF
v_gene: TRBV28; abundance: .; d_gene: .; j_gene: TRBJ2-1; CDR3nt: TGTGCCAGCAGTTTACCCACCGGCAGGGGAGGTAATGAGCAGTTCTTC; CDR3aa: CASSLPTGRGGNEQFF
v_gene: TRBV7-2; abundance: many; d_gene: TRBD2; j_gene: TRBJ2-2; CDR3nt: TGTGCCAGCAGCTCGCGCGCACTAGCGGGGGCAACTGGGTCCGGGGAGCTGTTTTTT; CDR3aa: CASSSRALAGATGSGELFF
v_gene: TRBV27; abundance: many; d_gene: .; j_gene: TRBJ1-6; CDR3nt: TGTGCCAGCAGCTTACAGTATTCGGTCAGCGCCCTCCACTTT; CDR3aa: CASSLQYSVSALHF
v_gene: TRBV28; abundance: many; d_gene: .; j_gene: TRBJ2-1; CDR3nt: TGTGCCAGCAGTACACCAGGACGTGAGCAGTTCTTC; CDR3aa: CASSTPGREQFF
v_gene: TRBV7-9; abundance: .; d_gene: TRBD1; j_gene: TRBJ1-1; CDR3nt: TGTGCCAGCAGCATGGACAGGGGGCTCTCTGAAGCTTTCTTT; CDR3aa: CASSMDRGLSEAFF
v_gene: TRBV7-9; abundance: many; d_gene: TRBD1; j_gene: TRBJ1-1; CDR3nt: TGTGCCAGCAGCCTTATAACAGGGGGCTCCCGGACTGAAGCTTTCTTT; CDR3aa: CASSLITGGSRTEAFF
v_gene: TRBV5-1; abundance: many; d_gene: TRBD2; j_gene: TRBJ2-7; CDR3nt: TGCGCCAGCAGCTCGGGTCTAGCGGGGGGGCCCTACGAGCAGTACTTC; CDR3aa: CASSSGLAGGPYEQYF
v_gene: TRBV20-1; abundance: many; d_gene: TRBD1; j_gene: TRBJ2-5; CDR3nt: TGCAGTGCCCGAATAAGACAGGGACAAGAGACCCAGTACTTC; CDR3aa: CSARIRQGQETQYF
v_gene: TRBV20-1; abundance: many; d_gene: TRBD1; j_gene: TRBJ2-3; CDR3nt: TGCAGTGCGACTCCGGGACAGGGAATTTCTAGCACAGATACGCAGTATTTT; CDR3aa: CSATPGQGISSTDTQYF
v_gene: TRBV28; abundance: .; d_gene: TRBD1; j_gene: TRBJ1-1; CDR3nt: TGTGCCAGCCGAGTTACCTGGACAGGGGGACTTTCAACTGAAGCTTTCTTT; CDR3aa: CASRVTWTGGLSTEAFF
v_gene: TRBV6-2/TRBV6-3; abundance: many; d_gene: TRBD2; j_gene: TRBJ2-7; CDR3nt: TGTGCCAGCAGTTACTCTCCGAGCGGGGGCCCCAGCTCCTACGAGCAGTACTTC; CDR3aa: CASSYSPSGGPSSYEQYF
v_gene: TRBV4-3; abundance: many; d_gene: .; j_gene: TRBJ1-2; CDR3nt: TGCGCCAGCAGCCAAGATAGGGGAAGCTATGGCTACACCTTC; CDR3aa: CASSQDRGSYGYTF
v_gene: TRBV5-6; abundance: many; d_gene: .; j_gene: TRBJ2-7; CDR3nt: TGTGCCAGCAGCACCGGGACCGACGTGTTTTCGTACGAGCAGTACTTC; CDR3aa: CASSTGTDVFSYEQYF
v_gene: TRBV20-1; abundance: many; d_gene: .; j_gene: TRBJ1-5; CDR3nt: TGCAGTGCTAGCACCGTGAATCAGCCCCAGCATTTT; CDR3aa: CSASTVNQPQHF
v_gene: TRBV5-1; abundance: few; d_gene: .; j_gene: TRBJ1-1; CDR3nt: TGCGCCAGCAGCTTAGGGACTATGAACACTGAAGCTTTCTTT; CDR3aa: CASSLGTMNTEAFF
v_gene: TRBV6-2/TRBV6-3; abundance: many; d_gene: TRBD2; j_gene: TRBJ2-5; CDR3nt: TGTGCCAGCAGGGGACTAGCGGGGATGATGACCCAGTACTTC; CDR3aa: CASRGLAGMMTQYF
v_gene: TRBV11-2; abundance: many; d_gene: .; j_gene: TRBJ2-3; CDR3nt: TGTGCCAGCAGCGCAGTGGGCCCCCCGGCTAGCGGCACAGATACGCAGTATTTT; CDR3aa: CASSAVGPPASGTDTQYF
v_gene: TRBV7-2; abundance: .; d_gene: .; j_gene: TRBJ2-4; CDR3nt: TGTGCCAGCAGCTTAGAGCCAGGAGGGACCAAAAACATTCAGTACTTC; CDR3aa: CASSLEPGGTKNIQYF